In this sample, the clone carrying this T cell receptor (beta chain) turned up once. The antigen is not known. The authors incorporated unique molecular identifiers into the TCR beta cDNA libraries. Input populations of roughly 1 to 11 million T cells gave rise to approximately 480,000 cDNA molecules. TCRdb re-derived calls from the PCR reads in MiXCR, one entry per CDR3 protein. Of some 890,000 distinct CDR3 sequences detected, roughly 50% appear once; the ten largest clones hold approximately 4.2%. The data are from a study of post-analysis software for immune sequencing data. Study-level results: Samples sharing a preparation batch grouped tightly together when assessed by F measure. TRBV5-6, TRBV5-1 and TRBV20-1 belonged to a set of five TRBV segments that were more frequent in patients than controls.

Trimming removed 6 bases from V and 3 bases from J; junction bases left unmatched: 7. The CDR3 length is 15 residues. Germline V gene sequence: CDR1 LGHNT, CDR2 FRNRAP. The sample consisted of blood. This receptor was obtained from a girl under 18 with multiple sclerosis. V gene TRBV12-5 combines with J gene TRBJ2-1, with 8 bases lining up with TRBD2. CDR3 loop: CASGRTGGLYNEQFF. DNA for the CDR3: TGTGCTAGTGGCCGCACGGGAGGGCTCTACAATGAGCAGTTCTTC.